The 26 T cell receptor beta chains reported below all come from one sample, sequenced in a study of shared clonotypes between healthy human individuals (dated by TCRdb to between 2020 and 2021). Libraries were made using the immunoSEQ multiplex PCR assay. TCRdb took this table from immuneACCESS and kept in-frame rearrangements with V and J called. Such tables lack part of the clones; where checked against another copy, unresolved V genes explain under half of the gap, and the rest is unexplained. The sample includes around 1.6 million clones, with 95% to 99% observed a single time. The ten largest clones represent roughly 0.45% of the sample. Source material: naive CD4+ T cells sorted from blood. The sample's cell subset or site, from its label and the paper: CD45RA+ positively selected. These receptors were collected from a young man in good health.

The V call is TRBV27, the J call TRBJ2-1, with D unresolved. Germline assignment: CDR1 MNHEY and CDR2 SMNVEV (reference sequence). The CDR3 is 13 residues long. The V end was cut by 4 bases, the J end by 4 bases, with 8 bases between. The CDR3 DNA sequence: TGTGCCAGCAGTTGGGGTTCATACAATGAGCAGTTCTTC. This sequence encodes CASSWGSYNEQFF.

This clone was picked up one time. The chain combines TRBV5-6 with TRBJ2-3; D could derive from TRBD1 or TRBD2 (6 bases each). V lost 3 bases and J 7 bases, leaving 12 bases between the germline ends. The CDR3 is 13 amino acids. Germline-derived CDR1 and CDR2 are SGHDT and YYEEEE. In DNA form, the CDR3 reads TGTGCCAGCAGCTCGTCCGGGGGCCATACGCAGTATTTT. As protein: CASSSSGGHTQYF.

The CDR3: CASSPFAQFLQETQYF. The CDR3 nucleotides read TGTGCCAGCAGCCCTTTCGCTCAGTTCCTACAAGAGACCCAGTACTTC. The J gene is TRBJ2-5, the V gene TRBV27, with D hard to call. The V gene lost 6 bases and the J gene lost 2 bases, with 19 bases spanning the gap. The CDR3 runs 16 residues. From germline, CDR1 is MNHEY and CDR2 SMNVEV (reference sequence).

The chain uses TRBV23-1 and TRBJ2-7, with 8 bases identical to TRBD1. TRBV23-1 is treated as an ORF (open reading frame) with a function not yet certain. Germline trimming cut 7 bases from V and 3 bases from J; bases unmatched to any gene: 14. The CDR3 is made up of 16 amino acids. CDR3 protein: CASKFTGGSDYYEQYF. In nucleotides, the CDR3 is TGCGCCAGCAAGTTTACAGGGGGATCAGACTACTACGAGCAGTACTTC.

As concerns this clone: The sample has other DNA sequences that encode this CDR3 too. The chain employs TRBV18 and TRBJ2-1; D unresolved. The V gene lost 3 bases and the J gene lost 1 base, with 7 bases spanning the gap. In germline, CDR1 is KGHSH, CDR2 LQKENI. The CDR3 is 14 amino acids. The chain's CDR3 is CASSPIDSYNEQFF. The CDR3 DNA reads TGTGCCAGCTCACCGATTGATTCCTACAATGAGCAGTTCTTC.

The genes are TRBV28 and TRBJ2-7; no clear D. This CDR3 has 14 amino acids. The V gene's germline CDR1 is MDHEN and CDR2 SYDVKM. Trimming pared 2 bases from V and 3 bases from J, leaving 11 bases between. CDR3 in amino acids: CASSLLLRNYEQYF. The CDR3 bases are TGTGCCAGCAGTTTACTTTTACGGAACTACGAGCAGTACTTC.

The V and J genes are TRBV18 and TRBJ1-2; D not resolved. The CDR3 covers 14 residues. V lost 1 base and J 3 bases, leaving 9 bases between the germline ends. Germline loops: CDR1 KGHSH, CDR2 LQKENI. As DNA, the CDR3 is TGTGCCAGCTCACCACTCCGCGGTTACTATGGCTACACCTTC. It yields the protein CASSPLRGYYGYTF. The full variable domain, completed using reference TRBV18 and TRBJ1-2, is NAGVMQNPRHLVRRRGQEARLRCSPMKGHSHVYWYRQLPEEGLKFMVYLQKENIIDESGMPKERFSAEFPKEGPSILRIQQVVRGDSAAYFCASSPLRGYYGYTFGSGTRLTVV.

The V and J genes are TRBV10-3 and TRBJ1-4, with 7 bases that match TRBD1. Germline loops: CDR1 ENHRY, CDR2 SYGVKD. CDR3 size: 14 residues. V lost 10 bases to trimming and J lost 8 bases; unmatched junction nucleotides: 13. CDR3 sequence reads: CATKDRAEGEKLFF. The CDR3 nucleotides are TGTGCCACGAAAGACAGGGCGGAGGGGGAAAAACTGTTTTTT.

This chain links TRBV27 with TRBJ2-4; D not certain. The length of the CDR3 is 15 residues. Germline V CDR1 and CDR2: MNHEY, SMNVEV (reference sequence). The V gene lost 1 base and the J gene lost 3 bases, with 10 bases spanning the gap. This chain's CDR3 is CASSLWAADKNIQYF. The CDR3 DNA is TGTGCCAGCAGTTTATGGGCGGCAGACAAAAACATTCAGTACTTC.

This clone was picked up one time. The chain employs TRBV29-1 and TRBJ1-2; the D is unclear. The CDR3 is 13 residues long. V lost 6 bases to trimming and J lost 5 bases, with 16 bases between them. Germline-derived CDR1 and CDR2 are SQVTM and ANQGSEA. In DNA form, the CDR3 reads TGCAGCGTAGCCGCAAAGGGAGGGTATGGCTACACCTTC. It specifies CSVAAKGGYGYTF.

This clone was counted once. The V gene is TRBV29-1, the J gene TRBJ2-3; the D is unclear. Trimming removed 6 bases from V and 3 bases from J, with 22 bases in between. CDR1 and CDR2 from the germline V gene are SQVTM and ANQGSEA. The CDR3 totals 16 residues. The chain's CDR3 is CSVAARTERLTDTQYF. In DNA, the CDR3 is TGCAGCGTCGCCGCTAGGACCGAGAGGCTGACAGATACGCAGTATTTT.

The genes are TRBV7-9 and TRBJ2-5; no reliable D call. V shed 1 base and J shed 2 bases, with 11 bases lying between them. This CDR3 spans 15 amino acids. CDR1 is SEHNR, CDR2 FQNEAQ, per germline (reference sequence). The CDR3 DNA follows: TGTGCCAGCAGCTTAGGTCGGCACCCTCAAGAGACCCAGTACTTC. Protein product: CASSLGRHPQETQYF.

The chain links TRBV5-1 to TRBJ2-1; D might be TRBD1 (5 bases). There are 14 residues in the CDR3. The germline V gene has CDR1 SGHRS and CDR2 YFSETQ. The ends were cut back, 1 base at V and 2 bases at J, with 7 bases in the middle. CDR3 nucleotide sequence: TGCGCCAGCAGCTTGAAGGGGCCCTACAATGAGCAGTTCTTC. Its translation: CASSLKGPYNEQFF. Looking up the rest from reference TRBV5-1 and TRBJ2-1 gives the full variable domain: KAGVTQTPRYLIKTRGQQVTLSCSPISGHRSVSWYQQTPGQGLQFLFEYFSETQRNKGNFPGRFSGRQFSNSRSEMNVSTLELGDSALYLCASSLKGPYNEQFFGPGTRLTVL.

This clone was detected only once. The chain has TRBV7-9 and TRBJ2-7; D is perhaps TRBD1 (5 bases). V dropped 0 bases and J dropped 3 bases, with 12 bases sitting between them. The CDR3 has 15 amino acids. CDR1 and CDR2 (germline): SEHNR, FQNEAQ (reference sequence). CDR3 coding DNA: TGTGCCAGCAGCTTAGCAAGGACACTCCGCTACGAGCAGTACTTC. Its protein product is CASSLARTLRYEQYF.

The chain has TRBV29-1 and TRBJ2-7; D is ambiguous. The germline V gene encodes CDR1 SQVTM and CDR2 ANQGSEA. The CDR3 has 13 residues. V lost 5 bases, J lost 2 bases, and 13 bases lay in between. CDR3 in amino acids: CSVSPGPTYEQYF. CDR3 sequence (DNA): TGCAGCGTTTCCCCGGGTCCAACCTACGAGCAGTACTTC.

The chain employs TRBV7-3 and TRBJ2-2; 9 nucleotides line up with TRBD1. Germline CDR1 and CDR2: SGHTA and FQGTGA. V gave up 5 bases and J gave up 6 bases; unmatched junction bases: 13. The CDR3 has 17 amino acids. The CDR3, as DNA: TGTGCCAGCAGCACATCCGGGGACAGGGTATCAGCCGGGGAGCTGTTTTTT. Amino acids: CASSTSGDRVSAGELFF.

This chain links TRBV10-3 with TRBJ2-7, with TRBD2 identical over 9 bases. Germline CDR1 reads ENHRY; CDR2 reads SYGVKD. The length of the CDR3 is 14 residues. V shed 10 bases and J 6 bases; nucleotides not matched to a gene: 13. The DNA of the CDR3 is TGTGCCACACATCAGCCGGCGGGAGGGCCCGAGCAGTACTTC. It translates to CATHQPAGGPEQYF.

The rearrangement joins TRBV18 to TRBJ2-2, with 14 bases fitting TRBD2. The CDR3 sequence is 15 residues long. V lost 6 bases and J lost 7; bases outside the gene matches: 4. Germline values: CDR1 KGHSH, CDR2 LQKENI. The CDR3 DNA follows: TGTGCCAGCTCGGGACTAGCGGGAGAAATCGGGGAGCTGTTTTTT. Its translation is CASSGLAGEIGELFF.

The chain's CDR3 is CASSFRRSAGEQYF. CDR3 in DNA: TGTGCCAGCAGCTTCCGACGGAGCGCCGGCGAGCAGTACTTC. The V gene is TRBV7-6, the J gene TRBJ2-7; D remains unclear. V lost 3 bases to trimming and J lost 6 bases, with 15 bases between them. Per the germline V gene, CDR1 is SGHVS and CDR2 is FNYEAQ. CDR3 size: 14 residues.

Here the CDR3 DNA reads TGCGCCAGCAGCCAAGATGGGGCAGGGGGAGCGTATGGCTACACCTTC. It translates to CASSQDGAGGAYGYTF. The gene calls are TRBV4-3 and TRBJ1-2; 7 nucleotides align to TRBD1. This CDR3 has 16 residues. CDR1 is LGHNA and CDR2 is YSLEER in the germline V gene. J was trimmed by 5 bases and V by 0 bases; bases with no gene match: 9.

The rearrangement links TRBV28 to TRBJ2-5, with D possibly being TRBD2 (5 bases). The germline gives CDR1 MDHEN, CDR2 SYDVKM. V was trimmed by 6 bases and J by 5 bases, leaving 10 bases between them. The CDR3 loop spans 12 amino acids. CDR3 DNA sequence: TGTGCCAGCAGCTCTAGCCTGGAGACCCAGTACTTC. This gives the protein CASSSSLETQYF.

The chain is built from TRBV29-1 and TRBJ2-5; D not resolved. The CDR3 spans 15 residues. Trimming removed 0 bases at V and 4 bases at J, with 15 bases between. Germline V gene lookup returns CDR1 SQVTM and CDR2 ANQGSEA. CDR3 sequence (DNA): TGCAGCGTTGAAGAAGTGGGTGCGGCGAGAGAGACCCAGTACTTC. Protein product: CSVEEVGAARETQYF.

The CDR3 here is CSVGDLWTEAFF. The CDR3 bases are TGCAGCGTCGGTGACCTGTGGACTGAAGCTTTCTTT. The chain is built from TRBV29-1 and TRBJ1-1, with no clear D. Germline CDR1 is SQVTM and CDR2 is ANQGSEA. The germline V and J ends were trimmed by 6 bases and 5 bases, with 13 bases remaining between them. The CDR3 covers 12 residues.

CDR3 residues: CASSSRQDLDTQYF. The CDR3 DNA is TGTGCCAGCTCATCACGACAGGACTTAGATACGCAGTATTTT. The chain uses TRBV18 and TRBJ2-3; D may be TRBD1 (6 bases). Germline lookup yields CDR1 KGHSH and CDR2 LQKENI. V was clipped by 5 bases and J by 5 bases, with 14 bases between them. The CDR3 has 14 residues.

The V and J genes are TRBV5-4 and TRBJ2-5, with 9 positions matching TRBD1. Unmatched junction bases numbered 10, after V lost 4 bases and J lost 3 bases. The CDR3 extends over 16 amino acids. The germline V gene encodes CDR1 SGHNT and CDR2 YYREEE (reference sequence). The CDR3 DNA sequence: TGTGCCAGCAGCCCGTCACCCGGACAGGGGAAAGAGACCCAGTACTTC. Translation: CASSPSPGQGKETQYF. The entire variable domain, with the rest obtained from reference TRBV5-4 and TRBJ2-5, is as follows: ETGVTQSPTHLIKTRGQQVTLRCSSQSGHNTVSWYQQALGQGPQFIFQYYREEENGRGNFPPRFSGLQFPNYSSELNVNALELDDSALYLCASSPSPGQGKETQYFGPGTRLLVL.

This chain links TRBV5-4 with TRBJ1-1, with 9 bases lining up with TRBD1. Germline CDR1 and CDR2: SGHNT and YYREEE (reference sequence). The CDR3 is 13 amino acids. J was trimmed by 10 bases and V by 4 bases; bases with no gene match: 8. CDR3 in DNA: TGTGCCAGCAGCGAAGGACAGGGGATGGGAGCTTTCTTT. Translation: CASSEGQGMGAFF.